Listed here are 28 T cell receptor beta chains from one sample, sequenced in a study of blood T cell repertoires in COVID-19. Produced via immunoSEQ multiplex PCR; TCRdb's table is partial and in-frame only. The data show just over 150,000 clones, about 80% seen once. Sequenced material: peripheral blood. The receptors come from a man aged 55 to 70 with acute or convalescent COVID-19.

In this sample, this clone turned up once. This chain uses TRBV28 with TRBJ2-2; D is unresolved. Trimming removed 8 bases from V and 4 bases from J, with 8 bases in between. Germline-derived CDR1 and CDR2 are MDHEN and SYDVKM. The CDR3 length is 12 residues. Written as DNA, the CDR3 is TGTGCCAGCCTTTCCTCCACCGGGGAGCTGTTTTTT. This gives the protein CASLSSTGELFF.

This clone was seen a few times. V is TRBV12-3 or TRBV12-4 and J is TRBJ1-4; D unclear. V lost 7 bases and J 4 bases, leaving 4 bases between the germline ends. This CDR3 comprises 11 residues. CDR3 nucleotide sequence: TGTGCCAGCACCCGTAATGAAAAACTGTTTTTT. This encodes CASTRNEKLFF.

The CDR3 sequence: CASKKQGGTGELFF. CDR3 DNA: TGCGCCAGCAAGAAACAGGGTGGGACCGGGGAGCTGTTTTTT. The V gene is TRBV5-1, the J gene TRBJ2-2, with D perhaps TRBD1 (6 bases). Trimming left V 6 bases short and J 5 bases short, with 14 bases between. The CDR3 contains 14 residues. Looked up from germline, CDR1 is SGHRS and CDR2 is YFSETQ.

The rearrangement joins TRBV9 to TRBJ2-3, with no clear D. The CDR3 sequence is 13 residues long. The V end lost 2 bases, the J end lost 1 base, and 5 bases lay between the germline ends. Germline CDR1 and CDR2: SGDLS and YYNGEE. The CDR3 loop is CASSVVGTDTQYF. In nucleotides, the CDR3 is TGTGCCAGCAGCGTTGTCGGCACAGATACGCAGTATTTT.

This chain links TRBV2 with TRBJ2-2; TRBD1 matches at 9 bases. CDR1 is SNHLY and CDR2 is FYNNEI in the germline V gene. Trimming at V came to 6 bases and at J to 1 base, leaving 0 bases not matched to a gene. The CDR3 is made up of 14 amino acids. The CDR3 coding sequence is TGTGCCAGCAGGGGACAGGGGAACACCGGGGAGCTGTTTTTT. This codes for CASRGQGNTGELFF.

The rearrangement uses TRBV28 and TRBJ1-6, with 7 bases fitting TRBD1. CDR1 is MDHEN, CDR2 SYDVKM, per germline. CDR3 size: 15 residues. After removal of 3 bases from V and 10 bases from J, the junction contained 9 bases not matched to a gene. CDR3 coding DNA: TGTGCCAGCAGTTTTTCCGACAGGGTAGGGTCACCCCTCCACTTT. Its protein product is CASSFSDRVGSPLHF.

The rearrangement joins TRBV5-4 to TRBJ2-3, with 10 nucleotides matching TRBD1. V shed 3 bases, J shed 3 bases, and the junction held 7 bases outside the gene matches. This CDR3 is built from 16 residues. The germline CDR1 and CDR2 sequences are SGHNT and YYREEE (reference sequence). DNA of the CDR3: TGTGCCAGCAGCTGGCCCCCGGGACAGGGGACAGATACGCAGTATTTT. Translation: CASSWPPGQGTDTQYF.

The genes are TRBV30 and TRBJ2-5; possible D gene TRBD1, 5 bases. The length of the CDR3 is 13 residues. Trimming stripped 2 bases from V and 2 bases from J, with 9 bases between. Germline V lookup: CDR1 GTSNPN, CDR2 SVGIG (reference sequence). DNA of the CDR3: TGTGCCTGGAGTCGAGACAGACAAGAGACCCAGTACTTC. Its translation: CAWSRDRQETQYF. The whole variable domain, remainder taken from reference TRBV30 and TRBJ2-5, is SQTIHQWPATLVQPVGSPLSLECTVEGTSNPNLYWYRQAAGRGLQLLFYSVGIGQISSEVPQNLSASRPQDRQFILSSKKLLLSDSGFYLCAWSRDRQETQYFGPGTRLLVL.

The chain employs TRBV5-4 and TRBJ1-2; perhaps TRBD1 as D (6 bases). The CDR3 is 16 amino acids. The germline CDR1 and CDR2 sequences are SGHNT and YYREEE (reference sequence). Deletions cut 1 base from V and 0 bases from J, with 13 bases between. Here the CDR3 reads CASSLTGKTANYGYTF. DNA for the CDR3: TGTGCCAGCAGCTTGACAGGGAAGACGGCTAACTATGGCTACACCTTC.

The chain uses TRBV28 and TRBJ1-1, with D hard to call. The germline V gene has CDR1 MDHEN and CDR2 SYDVKM. The V end lost 2 bases, the J end lost 8 bases, and 6 bases lay between the germline ends. The CDR3 has 11 residues. The CDR3 region is CASSLRGEAFF. CDR3 DNA sequence: TGTGCCAGCAGTTTACGGGGAGAAGCTTTCTTT.

This clone was observed a handful of times. The J gene is TRBJ2-1, the V gene TRBV20-1; 12 bases match TRBD2. The V gene's germline CDR1 is DFQATT and CDR2 SNEGSKA (reference sequence). Losses at the gene ends were 3 bases for V and 12 bases for J; bases not matched to a gene: 12. The length of the CDR3 is 15 residues. CDR3 in amino acids: CSASYPTSGRLGQFF. Written as DNA, the CDR3 is TGCAGTGCTAGTTATCCGACTAGCGGGAGATTGGGGCAGTTCTTC.

The chain carries TRBV6-5 and TRBJ1-1, with TRBD1 as a possible D gene (6 bases). Trimming removed 0 bases at V and 4 bases at J, with 12 bases between. CDR1 and CDR2 from the germline V gene are MNHEY and SVGAGI. The CDR3 runs to 15 residues. This CDR3 is CASSYSGSGVTEAFF. The CDR3 nucleotides read TGTGCCAGCAGTTACTCAGGCTCAGGGGTCACTGAAGCTTTCTTT.

The chain combines TRBV6-6 with TRBJ1-1; D is ambiguous. Trimming left V 9 bases short and J 1 base short, with 9 bases between. The CDR3 extends over 12 amino acids. Germline V CDR1 and CDR2: MNHNY, SVGAGI (reference sequence). The CDR3 protein is CARISGNTEAFF. The CDR3 region has the DNA TGTGCCAGGATTTCAGGGAACACTGAAGCTTTCTTT.

This chain links TRBV5-1 with TRBJ2-5, with 10 bases fitting TRBD2. The germline gives CDR1 SGHRS, CDR2 YFSETQ. V was pared by 2 bases and J by 1 base, with 2 bases of the junction left unmatched. This CDR3 has 15 residues. The CDR3 reads CASSFGTSAQETQYF. The CDR3 nucleotides read TGCGCCAGCAGCTTCGGGACTAGCGCCCAAGAGACCCAGTACTTC.

In nucleotides, the CDR3 is TGTGCCAGCAGCCGGACTAGCGGTATCGCCGGGGAGCTGTTTTTT. It yields the protein CASSRTSGIAGELFF. The rearrangement uses TRBV11-1 and TRBJ2-2, with 10 bases identical to TRBD2. Per the germline V gene, CDR1 is SGHAT and CDR2 is FQDESV (reference sequence). The CDR3 extends over 15 amino acids. V lost 5 bases to trimming and J lost 6 bases; unmatched junction nucleotides: 6.

The gene calls are TRBV7-8 and TRBJ2-1; TRBD2 matches 7 bases. The CDR3 totals 18 residues. CDR1 is SGHVS, CDR2 FQNEAQ, per germline. V trimming: 5 bases; J trimming: 0 bases; junction bases outside the gene matches: 13. CDR3 sequence (DNA): TGTGCCAGCAGCCCAGGCCTAGCGGTTGGGGTCTCCTACAATGAGCAGTTCTTC. Amino acid sequence: CASSPGLAVGVSYNEQFF.

This chain uses TRBV15 with TRBJ1-1; TRBD1 matches 7 bases. Germline V gene sequence: CDR1 LNHNV, CDR2 YYDKDF (reference sequence). V lost 6 bases, J lost 3 bases, and 10 bases stayed unmatched. This CDR3 spans 15 amino acids. CDR3 nucleotide sequence: TGTGCCACCAGGGATGGGACAGAGCCACACACTGAAGCTTTCTTT. This encodes CATRDGTEPHTEAFF.

The chain has TRBV9 and TRBJ1-4; D possibly corresponds to TRBD1 (6 bases). V was shortened by 4 bases and J by 1 base, with 14 bases between the two germline ends. This CDR3 comprises 16 residues. The germline V gene has CDR1 SGDLS and CDR2 YYNGEE. CDR3 loop: CASSPRPGVTNEKLFF. The CDR3 nucleotides are TGTGCCAGCAGCCCTAGGCCAGGGGTAACTAATGAAAAACTGTTTTTT.

V is TRBV7-2 and J is TRBJ1-1; TRBD1 might be the D (5 bases). CDR3 length: 15 residues. Germline CDR1 is SGHTA and CDR2 is FQGNSA. Trimming left V 1 base short and J 2 bases short, with 11 bases between. CDR3 in amino acids: CASSLDAGVNTEAFF. CDR3 nucleotides: TGTGCCAGCAGCTTAGATGCGGGGGTTAACACTGAAGCTTTCTTT.

This clone appeared a few times. The V gene is TRBV6-4, the J gene TRBJ1-1, with 11 bases identical to TRBD1. This CDR3 is built from 12 residues. The V segment lost 6 bases and the J segment 12 bases; nucleotides outside the gene matches: 6. Germline CDR1 MRHNA, CDR2 SNTAGT. CDR3 loop: CASSGQGAATFF. In DNA form, the CDR3 reads TGTGCCAGCAGCGGACAGGGGGCGGCAACTTTCTTT.

With regard to this clone: Additional DNA sequences in this sample encode the identical CDR3. The chain links TRBV5-1 to TRBJ1-4, with 7 positions matching TRBD1. CDR1 SGHRS and CDR2 YFSETQ come from the germline V gene. CDR3 length: 15 amino acids. Losses at the gene ends were 0 bases for V and 4 bases for J; bases not matched to a gene: 3. CDR3 region: CASSLGDSFNEKLFF. CDR3 coding DNA: TGCGCCAGCAGCTTGGGGGACAGTTTTAATGAAAAACTGTTTTTT.

This clone was counted only a few times. This chain uses TRBV6-2 or TRBV6-3 with TRBJ1-3; TRBD1 agrees at 11 bases. CDR1 is MNHEY and CDR2 is SVGEGT in the germline V gene. This CDR3 is 16 amino acids long. V shed 5 bases, J shed 2 bases, and the junction held 5 bases outside the gene matches. The CDR3 is CASSLRTGGAGNTIYF. CDR3 coding DNA: TGTGCCAGCAGTCTTCGGACAGGGGGCGCTGGAAACACCATATATTTT.

The chain couples TRBV4-3 to TRBJ1-1, with D hard to call. CDR3 length: 13 residues. The germline CDR1 and CDR2 sequences are LGHNA and YSLEER. The ends were cut back, 4 bases at V and 0 bases at J, with 6 bases in the middle. The CDR3 coding sequence is TGCGCCAGCAGCCCAGGTGTGAACACTGAAGCTTTCTTT. The encoded protein is CASSPGVNTEAFF.

In its sample, this clone was seen once. The CDR3 DNA reads as TGTGCCAGCAGTTACGAGGAAAACACTGAAGCTTTCTTT. This gives the protein CASSYEENTEAFF. This chain uses TRBV6-6 with TRBJ1-1; D call uncertain. Germline V lookup: CDR1 MNHNY, CDR2 SVGAGI (reference sequence). V lost 2 bases to trimming and J lost 2 bases, with 6 bases between them. This CDR3 is built from 13 residues.

The rearrangement uses TRBV4-1 and TRBJ2-2, with 8 bases fitting TRBD1. J was trimmed by 5 bases and V by 1 base; bases with no gene match: 12. The CDR3 spans 18 residues. Per germline, CDR1 MGHRA and CDR2 YSYEKL. The CDR3 sequence is CASSQVSPRTGRTGELFF. DNA for the CDR3: TGCGCCAGCAGCCAAGTAAGCCCACGGACAGGGAGGACCGGGGAGCTGTTTTTT.

This sequence joins TRBV11-2 and TRBJ2-7, with 11 positions matching TRBD2. Germline CDR1 is SGHAT and CDR2 is FQNNGV. V gave up 5 bases and J gave up 6 bases; unmatched junction bases: 6. CDR3 length: 14 amino acids. In DNA form, the CDR3 reads TGTGCCAGCAGCGTCGGACTAGCGGGTCTCGAGCAGTACTTC. Translated, it gives CASSVGLAGLEQYF.

The rearrangement links TRBV25-1 to TRBJ1-2; TRBD1 might be the D (5 bases). Trimming cost V 3 bases and J 3 bases, with 11 bases left between them. The germline V gene encodes CDR1 MGHDK and CDR2 SYGVNS. This CDR3 spans 14 amino acids. DNA of the CDR3: TGTGCCAGCAGTGAGGGGGGGGTCCACTATGGCTACACCTTC. This translates into CASSEGGVHYGYTF.

The chain has TRBV4-1 and TRBJ2-5; 8 nucleotides agree with TRBD1. After removal of 0 bases from V and 5 bases from J, the junction contained 5 bases not matched to a gene. Germline CDR1 MGHRA, CDR2 YSYEKL. The CDR3 is made up of 15 amino acids. The CDR3 nucleotides read TGCGCCAGCAGCCAAGAACGGACAGGGCGGGAGACCCAGTACTTC. Its protein is CASSQERTGRETQYF.